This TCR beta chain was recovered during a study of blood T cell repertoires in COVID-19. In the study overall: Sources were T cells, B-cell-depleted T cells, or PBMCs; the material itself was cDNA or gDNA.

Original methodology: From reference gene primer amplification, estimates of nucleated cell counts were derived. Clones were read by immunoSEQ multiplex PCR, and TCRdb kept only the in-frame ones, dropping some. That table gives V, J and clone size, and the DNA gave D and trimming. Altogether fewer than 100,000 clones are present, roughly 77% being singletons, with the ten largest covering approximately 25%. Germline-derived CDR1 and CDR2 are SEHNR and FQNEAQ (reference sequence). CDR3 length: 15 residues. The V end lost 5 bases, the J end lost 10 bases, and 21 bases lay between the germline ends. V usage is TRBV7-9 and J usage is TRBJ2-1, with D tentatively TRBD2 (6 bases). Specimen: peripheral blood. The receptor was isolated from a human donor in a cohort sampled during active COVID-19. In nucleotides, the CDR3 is TGTGCCAGCAGCCCCCCGAACGGTGTGGGAGGAGAGCAGTTCTTC. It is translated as CASSPPNGVGGEQFF. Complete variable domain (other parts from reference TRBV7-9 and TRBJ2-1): DTGVSQNPRHKITKRGQNVTFRCDPISEHNRLYWYRQTLGQGPEFLTYFQNEAQLEKSRLLSDRFSAERPKGSFSTLEIQRTEQGDSAMYLCASSPPNGVGGEQFFGPGTRLTVL.